One and the same sample provided the 5 T cell receptor beta chains below, sequenced in a study of patients and donors after allogeneic stem cell transplantation. TCRdb independently ran MiXCR on the RT-PCR reads; one entry per CDR3 protein. The profile shows about 90,000 distinct CDR3 sequences, 48% of them singletons. The source material was blood, either unsorted or a sorted T cell fraction (not recorded which). These receptors came from a human donor who was either an allogeneic HSCT recipient or a stem cell or donor lymphocyte infusion donor (not recorded which). It is not recorded whose cells these are; they may come from a transplant donor.

This chain joins TRBV29-1 and TRBJ1-3; no definite D call. Germline V gene data show CDR1 as SQVTM and CDR2 as ANQGSEA. V lost 3 bases to trimming and J lost 3 bases, with 12 bases between them. The CDR3 consists of 14 residues. CDR3 amino acids: CSVERRRSGNTIYF. The CDR3 region has the DNA TGCAGCGTTGAGCGCAGAAGGAGTGGAAACACCATATATTTT.

The J gene is TRBJ1-1, the V gene TRBV3-1; D perhaps matches TRBD1 (6 bases). Trimming removed 1 base from V and 5 bases from J, with 14 bases in between. CDR1 LGHDT and CDR2 YNNKEL come from the germline V gene (reference sequence). This CDR3 is 15 amino acids long. The CDR3 nucleotides are TGTGCCAGCAGCCAAGTGGGACAACCCGGGACTGAAGCTTTCTTT. Translated, it gives CASSQVGQPGTEAFF.

The count of this clonotype is one. This chain joins TRBV12-3 or TRBV12-4 and TRBJ1-1; tentatively, D is TRBD1 (6 bases). V was shortened by 6 bases and J by 4 bases, with 12 bases between the two germline ends. The CDR3 has 13 amino acids. For the CDR3, the DNA is TGTGCCAGCAGCTCCACAGGGAGCACTGAAGCTTTCTTT. It is translated as CASSSTGSTEAFF.

The chain joins TRBV2 to TRBJ2-3; no firm D call. This CDR3 region has 12 residues. V was pared by 1 base and J by 2 bases, with 1 base between. Germline V gene data show CDR1 as SNHLY and CDR2 as FYNNEI. The CDR3 here is CASSEVTDTQYF. CDR3 DNA: TGTGCCAGCAGTGAAGTCACAGATACGCAGTATTTT.

A few counts support this clonotype. The rearrangement links TRBV12-3 or TRBV12-4 to TRBJ1-1; no clear D gene. V was pared by 0 bases and J by 0 bases, with 2 bases between. The CDR3 covers 13 residues. The CDR3 loop is CASSLAVNTEAFF. As DNA, the CDR3 is TGTGCCAGCAGTTTAGCGGTGAACACTGAAGCTTTCTTT.